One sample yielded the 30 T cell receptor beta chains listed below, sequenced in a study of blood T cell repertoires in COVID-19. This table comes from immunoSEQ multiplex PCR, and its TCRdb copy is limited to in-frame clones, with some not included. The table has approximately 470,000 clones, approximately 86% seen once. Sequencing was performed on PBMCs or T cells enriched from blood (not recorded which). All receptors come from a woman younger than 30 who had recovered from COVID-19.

CDR3 sequence reads: CATSSDLSGNTIYF. The CDR3 DNA follows: TGTGCCACCAGCTCAGATCTCTCTGGAAACACCATATATTTT. V gene TRBV15 combines with J gene TRBJ1-3; D is ambiguous. Trimming took off 5 bases at V and 0 bases at J, with 8 bases between the two ends. Looked up from germline, CDR1 is LNHNV and CDR2 is YYDKDF (reference sequence). The CDR3 is 14 amino acids. The whole variable domain, filled in from reference TRBV15 and TRBJ1-3, reads DAMVIQNPRYQVTQFGKPVTLSCSQTLNHNVMYWYQQKSSQAPKLLFHYYDKDFNNEADTPDNFQSRRPNTSFCFLDIRSPGLGDTAMYLCATSSDLSGNTIYFGEGSWLTVV.

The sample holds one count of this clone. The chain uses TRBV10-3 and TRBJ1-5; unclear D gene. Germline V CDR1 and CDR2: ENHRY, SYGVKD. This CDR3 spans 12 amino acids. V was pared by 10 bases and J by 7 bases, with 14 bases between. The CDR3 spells CATAEGNQPQHF. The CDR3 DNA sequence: TGTGCCACCGCCGAGGGAAACCAGCCCCAGCATTTT.

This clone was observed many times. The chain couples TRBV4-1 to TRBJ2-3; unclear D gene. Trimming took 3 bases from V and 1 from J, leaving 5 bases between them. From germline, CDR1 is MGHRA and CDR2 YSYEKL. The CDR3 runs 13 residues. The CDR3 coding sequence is TGCGCCAGCAGCCACCCTCGCACAGATACGCAGTATTTT. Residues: CASSHPRTDTQYF.

CDR3 amino acids: CASCFREPGNTIYF. In DNA, the CDR3 is TGTGCCAGCTGCTTCAGGGAACCTGGAAACACCATATATTTT. The chain is built from TRBV6-5 and TRBJ1-3, with D possibly matching TRBD1 (5 bases). The V gene lost 8 bases and the J gene lost 2 bases, with 13 bases spanning the gap. This CDR3 is built from 14 residues. From germline, CDR1 is MNHEY and CDR2 SVGAGI.

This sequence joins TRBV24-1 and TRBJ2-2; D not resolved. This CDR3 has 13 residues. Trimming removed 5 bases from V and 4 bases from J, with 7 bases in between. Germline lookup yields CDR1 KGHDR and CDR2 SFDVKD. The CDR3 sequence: CATSATSTGELFF. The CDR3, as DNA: TGTGCCACCAGTGCTACTTCCACCGGGGAGCTGTTTTTT.

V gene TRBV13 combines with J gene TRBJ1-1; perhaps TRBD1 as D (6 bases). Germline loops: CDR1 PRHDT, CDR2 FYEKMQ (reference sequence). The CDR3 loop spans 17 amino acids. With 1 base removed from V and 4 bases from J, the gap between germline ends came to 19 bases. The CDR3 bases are TGTGCCAGCAGCTTAGACCTCACGACAGGAAGGAGCACTGAAGCTTTCTTT. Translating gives CASSLDLTTGRSTEAFF.

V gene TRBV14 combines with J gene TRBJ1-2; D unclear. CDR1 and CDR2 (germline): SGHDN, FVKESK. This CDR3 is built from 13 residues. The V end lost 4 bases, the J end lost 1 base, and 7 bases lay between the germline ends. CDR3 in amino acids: CASSPTVNYGYTF. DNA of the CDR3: TGTGCCAGCAGCCCTACCGTTAACTATGGCTACACCTTC.

Here the CDR3 reads CASSLSPPAEAFF. CDR3 coding DNA: TGTGCCAGCAGTTTATCGCCCCCAGCTGAAGCTTTCTTT. The chain uses TRBV27 and TRBJ1-1; D gene unclear. V was pared by 0 bases and J by 6 bases, with 8 bases between. Per germline, CDR1 MNHEY and CDR2 SMNVEV (reference sequence). This CDR3 comprises 13 residues.

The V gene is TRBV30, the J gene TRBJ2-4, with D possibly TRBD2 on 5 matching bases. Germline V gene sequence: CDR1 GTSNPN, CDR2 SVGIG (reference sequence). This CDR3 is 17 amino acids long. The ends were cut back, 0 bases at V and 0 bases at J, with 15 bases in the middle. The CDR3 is CAWSVPPLGLAKNIQYF. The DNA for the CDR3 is TGTGCCTGGAGTGTACCCCCCCTTGGACTAGCCAAAAACATTCAGTACTTC.

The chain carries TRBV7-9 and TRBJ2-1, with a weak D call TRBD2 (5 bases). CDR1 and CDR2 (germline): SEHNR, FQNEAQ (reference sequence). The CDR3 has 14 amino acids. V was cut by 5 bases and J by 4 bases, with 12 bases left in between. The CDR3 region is CASSPDGMYNEQFF. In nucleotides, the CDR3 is TGTGCCAGCAGCCCCGACGGGATGTACAATGAGCAGTTCTTC.

CDR3 sequence reads: CASQREGYTEAFF. In nucleotides, the CDR3 is TGTGCCAGCCAGAGGGAGGGGTACACTGAAGCTTTCTTT. V usage is TRBV12-3 or TRBV12-4 and J usage is TRBJ1-1; the D gene is possibly TRBD1 (5 bases). The CDR3 loop spans 13 amino acids. V gave up 8 bases and J gave up 3 bases, with 13 bases separating them.

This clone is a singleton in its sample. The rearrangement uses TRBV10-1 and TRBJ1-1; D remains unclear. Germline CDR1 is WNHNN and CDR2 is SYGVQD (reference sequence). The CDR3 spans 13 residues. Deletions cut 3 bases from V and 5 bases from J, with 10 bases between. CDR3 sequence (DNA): TGCGCCAGCAGTGACGGGGTTGGGACTGAAGCTTTCTTT. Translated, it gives CASSDGVGTEAFF.

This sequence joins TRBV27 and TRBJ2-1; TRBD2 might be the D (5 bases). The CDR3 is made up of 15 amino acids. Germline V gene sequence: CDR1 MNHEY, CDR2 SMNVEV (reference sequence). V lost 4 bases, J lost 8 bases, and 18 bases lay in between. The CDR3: CASSSIYEGLDEQFF. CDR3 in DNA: TGTGCCAGCAGTTCGATCTACGAGGGCCTCGATGAGCAGTTCTTC.

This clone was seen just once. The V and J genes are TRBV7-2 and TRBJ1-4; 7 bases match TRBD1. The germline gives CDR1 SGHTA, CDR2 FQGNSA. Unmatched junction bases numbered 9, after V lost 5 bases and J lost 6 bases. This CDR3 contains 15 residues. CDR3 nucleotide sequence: TGTGCCAGCAGCGCACCTACAGGGGAGTATGAAAAACTGTTTTTT. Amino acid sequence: CASSAPTGEYEKLFF.

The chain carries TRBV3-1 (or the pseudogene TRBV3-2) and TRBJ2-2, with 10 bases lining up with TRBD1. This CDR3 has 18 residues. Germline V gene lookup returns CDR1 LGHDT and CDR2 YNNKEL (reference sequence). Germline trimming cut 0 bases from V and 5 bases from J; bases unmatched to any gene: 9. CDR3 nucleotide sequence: TGTGCCAGCAGCCAAGATCGTATTGACAGGGGGCCGACCGGGGAGCTGTTTTTT. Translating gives CASSQDRIDRGPTGELFF.

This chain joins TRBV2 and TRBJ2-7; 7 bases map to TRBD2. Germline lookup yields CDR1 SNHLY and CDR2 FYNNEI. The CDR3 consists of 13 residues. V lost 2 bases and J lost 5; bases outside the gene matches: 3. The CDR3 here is CASSEWGGNEQYF. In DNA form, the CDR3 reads TGTGCCAGCAGTGAATGGGGGGGAAACGAGCAGTACTTC.

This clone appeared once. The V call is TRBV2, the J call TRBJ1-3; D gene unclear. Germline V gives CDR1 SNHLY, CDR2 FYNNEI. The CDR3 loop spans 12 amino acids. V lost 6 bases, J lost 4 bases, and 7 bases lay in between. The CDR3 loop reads CASSVQGNTIYF. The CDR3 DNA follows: TGTGCCAGCAGCGTACAGGGAAACACCATATATTTT.

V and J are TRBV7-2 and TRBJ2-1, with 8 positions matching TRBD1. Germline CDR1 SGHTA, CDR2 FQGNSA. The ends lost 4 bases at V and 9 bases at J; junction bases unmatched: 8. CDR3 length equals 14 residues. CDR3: CASSSPGQVSEQFF. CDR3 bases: TGTGCCAGCAGCTCTCCGGGACAGGTGTCTGAGCAGTTCTTC.

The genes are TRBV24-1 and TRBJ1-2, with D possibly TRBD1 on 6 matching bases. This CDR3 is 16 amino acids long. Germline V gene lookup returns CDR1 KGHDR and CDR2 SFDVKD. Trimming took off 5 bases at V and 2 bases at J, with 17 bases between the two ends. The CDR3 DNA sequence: TGTGCCACCAGTGTCCCAACAGGGCCGGCCAACTATGGCTACACCTTC. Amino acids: CATSVPTGPANYGYTF.

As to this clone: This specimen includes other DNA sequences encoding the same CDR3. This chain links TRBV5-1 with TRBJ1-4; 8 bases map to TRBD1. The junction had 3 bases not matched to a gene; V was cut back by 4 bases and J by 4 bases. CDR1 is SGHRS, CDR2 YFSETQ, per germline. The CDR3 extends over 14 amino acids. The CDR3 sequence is CASSVGQGNEKLFF. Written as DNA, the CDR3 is TGCGCCAGCAGCGTCGGACAGGGTAATGAAAAACTGTTTTTT. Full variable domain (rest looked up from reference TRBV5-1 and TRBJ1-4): KAGVTQTPRYLIKTRGQQVTLSCSPISGHRSVSWYQQTPGQGLQFLFEYFSETQRNKGNFPGRFSGRQFSNSRSEMNVSTLELGDSALYLCASSVGQGNEKLFFGSGTQLSVL.

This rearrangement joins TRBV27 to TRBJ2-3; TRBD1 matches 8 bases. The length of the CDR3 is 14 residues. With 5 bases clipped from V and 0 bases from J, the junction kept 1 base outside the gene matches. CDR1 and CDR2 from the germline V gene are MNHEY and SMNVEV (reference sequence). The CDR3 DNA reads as TGTGCCAGCAGTGACAGGGGTAGCACAGATACGCAGTATTTT. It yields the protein CASSDRGSTDTQYF.

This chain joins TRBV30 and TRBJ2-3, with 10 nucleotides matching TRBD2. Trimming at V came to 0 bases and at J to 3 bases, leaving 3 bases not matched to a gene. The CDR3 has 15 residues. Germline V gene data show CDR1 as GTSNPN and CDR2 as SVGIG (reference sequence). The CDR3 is CAWSVPAGGTDTQYF. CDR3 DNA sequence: TGTGCCTGGAGTGTACCAGCGGGGGGGACAGATACGCAGTATTTT. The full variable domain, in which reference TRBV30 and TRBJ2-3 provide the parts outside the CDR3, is SQTIHQWPATLVQPVGSPLSLECTVEGTSNPNLYWYRQAAGRGLQLLFYSVGIGQISSEVPQNLSASRPQDRQFILSSKKLLLSDSGFYLCAWSVPAGGTDTQYFGPGTRLTVL.

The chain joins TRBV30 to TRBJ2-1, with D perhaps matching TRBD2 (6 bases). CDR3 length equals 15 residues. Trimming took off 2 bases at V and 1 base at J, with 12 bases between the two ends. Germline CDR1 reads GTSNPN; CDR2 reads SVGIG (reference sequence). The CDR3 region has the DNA TGTGCCTGGAGTTCCGGGACTTCTTCCTACAATGAGCAGTTCTTC. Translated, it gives CAWSSGTSSYNEQFF.

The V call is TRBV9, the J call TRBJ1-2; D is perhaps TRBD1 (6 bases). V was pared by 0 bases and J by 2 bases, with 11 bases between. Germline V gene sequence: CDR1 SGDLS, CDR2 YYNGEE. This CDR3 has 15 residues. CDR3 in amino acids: CASSVEYGQNYGYTF. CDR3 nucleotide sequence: TGTGCCAGCAGCGTAGAATACGGACAGAACTATGGCTACACCTTC.

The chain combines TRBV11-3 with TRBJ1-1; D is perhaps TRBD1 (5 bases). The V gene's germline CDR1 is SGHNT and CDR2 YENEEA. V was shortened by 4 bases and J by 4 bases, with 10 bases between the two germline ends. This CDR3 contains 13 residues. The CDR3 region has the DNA TGTGCCAGCAGCTCCGACAGTGGCACTGAAGCTTTCTTT. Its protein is CASSSDSGTEAFF.

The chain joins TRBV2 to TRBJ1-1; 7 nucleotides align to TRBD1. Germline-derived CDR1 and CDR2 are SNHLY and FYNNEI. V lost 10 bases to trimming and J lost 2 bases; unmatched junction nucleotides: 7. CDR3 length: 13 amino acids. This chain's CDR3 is CATRDRVNTEAFF. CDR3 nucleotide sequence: TGTGCCACCCGGGACAGAGTAAACACTGAAGCTTTCTTT. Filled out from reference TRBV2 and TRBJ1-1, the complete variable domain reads EPEVTQTPSHQVTQMGQEVILRCVPISNHLYFYWYRQILGQKVEFLVSFYNNEISEKSEIFDDQFSVERPDGSNFTLKIRSTKLEDSAMYFCATRDRVNTEAFFGQGTRLTVV.

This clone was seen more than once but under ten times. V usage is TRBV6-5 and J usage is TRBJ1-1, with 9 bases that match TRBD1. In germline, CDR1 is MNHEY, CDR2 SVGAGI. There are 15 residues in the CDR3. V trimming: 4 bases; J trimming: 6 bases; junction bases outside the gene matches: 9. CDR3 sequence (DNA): TGTGCCAGCAGTTTAAGGACAGGGGATGACGCTGAAGCTTTCTTT. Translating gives CASSLRTGDDAEAFF.

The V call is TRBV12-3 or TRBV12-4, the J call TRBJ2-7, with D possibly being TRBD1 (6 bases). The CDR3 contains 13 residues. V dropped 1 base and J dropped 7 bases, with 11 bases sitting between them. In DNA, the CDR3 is TGTGCCAGCAGTTTAGACCAGGGGATGGAGCAGTACTTC. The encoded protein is CASSLDQGMEQYF.

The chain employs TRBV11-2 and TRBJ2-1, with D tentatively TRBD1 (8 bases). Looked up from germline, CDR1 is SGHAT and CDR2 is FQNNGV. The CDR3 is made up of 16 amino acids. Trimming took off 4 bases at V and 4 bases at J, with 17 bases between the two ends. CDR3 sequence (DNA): TGTGCCAGCAGCTCCAGGGGGGGACAGGTTTACAATGAGCAGTTCTTC. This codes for CASSSRGGQVYNEQFF.

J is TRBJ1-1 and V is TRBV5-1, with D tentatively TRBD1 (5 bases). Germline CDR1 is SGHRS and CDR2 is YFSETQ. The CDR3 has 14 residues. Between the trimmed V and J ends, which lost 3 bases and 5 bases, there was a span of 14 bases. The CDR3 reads CASSSSQGWTEAFF. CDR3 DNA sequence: TGCGCCAGCAGCTCGTCCCAGGGTTGGACTGAAGCTTTCTTT.